This T cell receptor beta chain was sequenced for a study of T cells in Graves' hyperthyroidism and ophthalmopathy. Study in general: Peripheral blood was obtained at initial diagnosis, preceding any treatment. Study observations and caveats: Blood also contained most expanded thyroid clonotypes above 0.001.

This clonotype was found many times. Its antigen is as yet unknown. In germline, CDR1 is MNHNS, CDR2 SASEGT. This CDR3 spans 15 amino acids. V lost 2 bases and J 4 bases, leaving 14 bases between the germline ends. From RNA transcripts, TCR beta CDR3 regions were amplified. The HTBI primer set served for first-round RT-PCR of the TCR CDR3. Using its own MiXCR run on the multiplex PCR reads, TCRdb lists one record per CDR3 protein. This sample has 300,000 to 450,000 distinct CDR3 sequences, with just under 15% found just once. Diagnostic assessment was based on clinical symptoms, serum thyroxine and TRAb, thyroid ultrasound and orbital computed tomography. From more than 9.5 ml of fresh peripheral blood, PBMCs were isolated.

The sequence derives from a young woman with Graves' hyperthyroidism. Sequencing was performed on blood. This chain joins TRBV6-1 and TRBJ1-1; TRBD1 is a possible D gene (5 bases). The CDR3 region is CASSERGIVRTEAFF. The CDR3 nucleotides read TGTGCCAGCAGTGAACGGGGGATAGTTCGCACTGAAGCTTTCTTT.